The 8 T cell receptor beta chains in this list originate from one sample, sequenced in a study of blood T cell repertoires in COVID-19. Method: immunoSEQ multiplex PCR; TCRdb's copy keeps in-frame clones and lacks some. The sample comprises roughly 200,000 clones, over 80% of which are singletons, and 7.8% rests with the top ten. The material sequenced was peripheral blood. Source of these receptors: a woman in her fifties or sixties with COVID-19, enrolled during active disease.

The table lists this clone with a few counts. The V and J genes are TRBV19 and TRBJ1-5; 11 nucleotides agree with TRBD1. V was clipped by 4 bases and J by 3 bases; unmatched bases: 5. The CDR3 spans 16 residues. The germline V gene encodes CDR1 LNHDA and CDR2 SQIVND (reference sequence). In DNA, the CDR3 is TGTGCCAGTAGTAAAGGGGACAGGGGGTCCAATCAGCCCCAGCATTTT. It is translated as CASSKGDRGSNQPQHF. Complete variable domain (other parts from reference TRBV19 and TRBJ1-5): DGGITQSPKYLFRKEGQNVTLSCEQNLNHDAMYWYRQDPGQGLRLIYYSQIVNDFQKGDIAEGYSVSREKKESFPLTVTSAQKNPTAFYLCASSKGDRGSNQPQHFGDGTRLSIL.

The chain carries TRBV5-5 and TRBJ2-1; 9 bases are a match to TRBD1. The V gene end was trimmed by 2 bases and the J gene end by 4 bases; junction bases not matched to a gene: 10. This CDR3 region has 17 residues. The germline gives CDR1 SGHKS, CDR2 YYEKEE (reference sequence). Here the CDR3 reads CASSFKPGQGPYNEQFF. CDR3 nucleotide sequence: TGTGCCAGCAGCTTTAAGCCGGGACAGGGACCTTACAATGAGCAGTTCTTC.

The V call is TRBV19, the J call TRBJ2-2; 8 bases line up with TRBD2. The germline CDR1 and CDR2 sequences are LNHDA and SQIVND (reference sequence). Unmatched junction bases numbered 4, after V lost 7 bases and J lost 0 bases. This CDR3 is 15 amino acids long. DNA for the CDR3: TGTGCCAGTAACGGGAGGGCCCCGAACACCGGGGAGCTGTTTTTT. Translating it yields CASNGRAPNTGELFF.

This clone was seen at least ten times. The CDR3 spells CATSLGVAGSTDTQYF. The CDR3 nucleotides read TGTGCCACCAGCCTGGGGGTGGCGGGGAGCACAGATACGCAGTATTTT. The chain recombines TRBV24-1 with TRBJ2-3; a possible D gene is TRBD2 (6 bases). Trimming left V 7 bases short and J 0 bases short, with 16 bases between. Germline V gene lookup returns CDR1 KGHDR and CDR2 SFDVKD. The CDR3 is made up of 16 amino acids.

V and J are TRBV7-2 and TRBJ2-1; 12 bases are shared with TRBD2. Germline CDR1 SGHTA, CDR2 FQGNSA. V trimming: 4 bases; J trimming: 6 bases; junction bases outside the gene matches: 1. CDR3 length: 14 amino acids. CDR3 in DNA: TGTGCCAGCAGCTCTAGCGGGAGGGGCAATGAGCAGTTCTTC. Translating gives CASSSSGRGNEQFF.

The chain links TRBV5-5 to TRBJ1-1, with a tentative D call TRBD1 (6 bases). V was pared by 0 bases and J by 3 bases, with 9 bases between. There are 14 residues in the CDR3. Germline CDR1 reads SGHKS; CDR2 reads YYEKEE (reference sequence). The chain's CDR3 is CASSLVQGHTEAFF. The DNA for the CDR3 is TGTGCCAGCAGCTTGGTACAGGGCCACACTGAAGCTTTCTTT.

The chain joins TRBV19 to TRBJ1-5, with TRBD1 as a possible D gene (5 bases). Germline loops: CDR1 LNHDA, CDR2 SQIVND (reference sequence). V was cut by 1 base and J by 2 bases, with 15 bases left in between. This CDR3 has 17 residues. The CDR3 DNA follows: TGTGCCAGTAGTATAGCTTTCCAGTGGGGCGGCAATCAGCCCCAGCATTTT. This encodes CASSIAFQWGGNQPQHF.

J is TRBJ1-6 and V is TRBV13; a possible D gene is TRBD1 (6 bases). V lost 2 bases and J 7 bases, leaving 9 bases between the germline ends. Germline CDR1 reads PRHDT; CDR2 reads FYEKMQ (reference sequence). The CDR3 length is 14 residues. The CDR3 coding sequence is TGTGCCAGCAGCTTATCCAGGGGCAATTCACCCCTCCACTTT. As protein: CASSLSRGNSPLHF.